The rows below give T cell receptor beta chains drawn from one sample of a study of cytomegalovirus exposure and HLA in healthy donors. The protocol was immunoSEQ multiplex PCR, while the TCRdb copy is restricted to in-frame clones and leaves out a portion. The repertoire holds 250,000 to 350,000 clones, with roughly 90% as singletons. Specimen: PBMCs. The receptors stem from a woman under 40 in good health and CMV-seropositive. Both conserved end residues are part of each CDR3. The D gene is left open where the match is weak. Clone size is shown for a subset of rows, as once, few, many or a class of expanded clone.

13,TRBJ1-2,NA,TRBV11-1,TRBD1,CASSSDREEGYTF,TGTGCCAGCAGCTCTGACAGGGAGGAGGGCTACACCTTC
12,TRBJ2-7,NA,TRBV7-9,NA,CASSPESYEQYF,TGTGCCAGCAGCCCGGAGTCCTACGAGCAGTACTTC
11,TRBJ1-5,NA,TRBV20-1,NA,CSAEQGGPQHF,TGCAGTGCTGAACAGGGTGGGCCCCAGCATTTT
13,TRBJ1-5,NA,TRBV30,NA,CAWGAGSNQPQHF,TGTGCCTGGGGGGCAGGCAGCAATCAGCCCCAGCATTTT
16,TRBJ2-7,once,TRBV7-2,TRBD2,CASRPTSGRASSEQYF,TGTGCCAGCAGGCCCACTAGCGGGAGGGCCTCAAGCGAGCAGTACTTC
14,TRBJ2-1,NA,TRBV5-4,NA,CASSLAERRNEQFF,TGTGCCAGCAGCTTGGCCGAAAGACGAAATGAGCAGTTCTTC
16,TRBJ2-5,NA,TRBV5-1,TRBD2,CASSLAVASGGETQYF,TGCGCCAGCAGCTTGGCCGTCGCTAGCGGAGGAGAGACCCAGTACTTC
13,TRBJ1-2,NA,TRBV4-3,NA,CASSQEAGRGYTF,TGCGCCAGCAGCCAAGAAGCCGGGCGTGGCTACACCTTC
16,TRBJ2-7,NA,TRBV5-6,TRBD2,CASSLARTSGGYEQYF,TGTGCCAGCAGCTTGGCAAGGACTAGCGGGGGCTACGAGCAGTACTTC
20,TRBJ1-3,NA,TRBV11-3,TRBD1,CASSLASGTGVDCSGNTIYF,TGTGCCAGCAGCTTAGCCTCCGGGACAGGAGTTGATTGCTCTGGAAACACCATATATTTT
14,TRBJ2-3,NA,TRBV7-2,NA,CASSSRSGTDTQYF,TGTGCCAGCAGCTCCCGGTCTGGCACAGATACGCAGTATTTT
12,TRBJ2-2,NA,TRBV6-1,NA,CASNLSRGELFF,TGTGCCAGCAACTTGAGTAGGGGGGAGCTGTTTTTT
13,TRBJ2-3,NA,TRBV6-1,NA,CASRGPSTDTQYF,TGTGCCAGCAGGGGGCCAAGCACAGATACGCAGTATTTT
14,TRBJ2-7,NA,TRBV29-1,TRBD1,CSVEGTGASYEQYF,TGCAGCGTTGAAGGGACAGGTGCTTCCTACGAGCAGTACTTC
15,TRBJ2-7,NA,TRBV6-5,TRBD1,CASSPGTGGYGEQYF,TGTGCCAGCAGCCCCGGGACAGGGGGCTACGGCGAGCAGTACTTC
10,TRBJ2-1,NA,TRBV11-2,NA,CASSLNEQFF,TGTGCCAGCAGCTTGAATGAGCAGTTCTTC
15,TRBJ1-1,NA,TRBV7-2,NA,CASSPKQGLSTEAFF,TGTGCCAGCAGCCCTAAACAGGGTTTGAGCACTGAAGCTTTCTTT
15,TRBJ2-7,NA,TRBV4-2,NA,CASSQVGSGPHEQYF,TGTGCCAGCAGCCAAGTGGGGAGTGGTCCTCACGAGCAGTACTTC
14,TRBJ2-1,NA,TRBV25-1,NA,CASSGGFPYNEQFF,TGTGCCAGCAGTGGGGGGTTCCCCTACAATGAGCAGTTCTTC
12,TRBJ2-7,NA,TRBV7-2,NA,CASSLGTYEQYF,TGTGCCAGCAGCCTTGGAACCTACGAGCAGTACTTC
15,TRBJ2-5,NA,TRBV5-6,NA,CASSFGRVRQETQYF,TGTGCCAGCAGCTTTGGCAGGGTAAGACAAGAGACCCAGTACTTC
13,TRBJ1-4,NA,TRBV29-1,NA,CSGGSGVREKLFF,TGCAGCGGCGGATCGGGGGTTCGGGAAAAACTGTTTTTT
16,TRBJ2-1,once,TRBV5-1,TRBD2,CASSRVSGGGYNEQFF,TGCGCCAGCAGCCGGGTTTCGGGGGGTGGCTACAATGAGCAGTTCTTC
15,TRBJ2-1,NA,TRBV18,NA,CASSPQQGTNNEQFF,TGTGCCAGCTCACCCCAGCAGGGGACGAACAATGAGCAGTTCTTC
16,TRBJ2-3,NA,TRBV7-9,TRBD2,CASSRGLAGGEDTQYF,TGTGCCAGCAGCAGGGGACTAGCGGGAGGGGAAGATACGCAGTATTTT
15,TRBJ1-5,NA,TRBV4-3,NA,CASSQDSRGGQPQHF,TGCGCCAGCAGCCAAGATAGCAGGGGAGGTCAGCCCCAGCATTTT
14,TRBJ2-6,NA,TRBV5-1,NA,CASRGVGYTNVLTF,TGCGCCAGCAGGGGGGTAGGCTACACCAACGTCCTGACTTTC
14,TRBJ1-2,NA,TRBV30,NA,CACAGNTPGYGYTF,TGTGCCTGTGCCGGAAACACCCCAGGTTATGGCTACACCTTC